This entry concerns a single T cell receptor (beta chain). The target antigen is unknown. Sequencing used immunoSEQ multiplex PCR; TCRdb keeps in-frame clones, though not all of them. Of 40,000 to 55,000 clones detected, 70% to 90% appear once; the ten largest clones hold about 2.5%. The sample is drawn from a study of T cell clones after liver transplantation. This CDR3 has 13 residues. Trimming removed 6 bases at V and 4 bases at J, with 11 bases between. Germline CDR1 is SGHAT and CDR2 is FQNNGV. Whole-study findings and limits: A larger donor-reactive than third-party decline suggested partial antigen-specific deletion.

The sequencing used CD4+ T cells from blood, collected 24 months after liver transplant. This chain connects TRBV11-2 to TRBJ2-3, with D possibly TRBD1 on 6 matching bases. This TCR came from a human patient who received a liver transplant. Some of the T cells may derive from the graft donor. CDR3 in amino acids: CASRSGVADTQYF. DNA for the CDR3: TGTGCCAGCAGATCAGGGGTCGCAGATACGCAGTATTTT.